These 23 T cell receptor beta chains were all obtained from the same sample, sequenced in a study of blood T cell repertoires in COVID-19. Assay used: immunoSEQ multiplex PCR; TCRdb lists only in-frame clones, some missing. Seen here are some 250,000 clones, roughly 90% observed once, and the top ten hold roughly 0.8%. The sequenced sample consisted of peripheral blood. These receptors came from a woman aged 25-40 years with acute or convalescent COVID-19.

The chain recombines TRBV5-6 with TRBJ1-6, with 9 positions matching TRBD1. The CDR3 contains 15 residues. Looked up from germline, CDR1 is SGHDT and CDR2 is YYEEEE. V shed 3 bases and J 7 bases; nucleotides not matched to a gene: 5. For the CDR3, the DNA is TGTGCCAGCAGCTGGGACAGGGTAGTGAATTCACCCCTCCACTTT. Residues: CASSWDRVVNSPLHF.

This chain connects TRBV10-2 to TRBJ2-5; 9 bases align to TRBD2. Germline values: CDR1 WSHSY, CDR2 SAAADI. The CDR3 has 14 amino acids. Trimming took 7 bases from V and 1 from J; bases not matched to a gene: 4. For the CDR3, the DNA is TGCGCCAGCACTAGCGGGATTTTCCAAGAGACCCAGTACTTC. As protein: CASTSGIFQETQYF.

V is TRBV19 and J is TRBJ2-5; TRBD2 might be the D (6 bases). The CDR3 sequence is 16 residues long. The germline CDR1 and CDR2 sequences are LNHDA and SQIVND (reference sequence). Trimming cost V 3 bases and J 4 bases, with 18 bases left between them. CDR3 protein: CASSIGWSGVGETQYF. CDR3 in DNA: TGTGCCAGTAGTATCGGTTGGTCGGGAGTCGGAGAGACCCAGTACTTC.

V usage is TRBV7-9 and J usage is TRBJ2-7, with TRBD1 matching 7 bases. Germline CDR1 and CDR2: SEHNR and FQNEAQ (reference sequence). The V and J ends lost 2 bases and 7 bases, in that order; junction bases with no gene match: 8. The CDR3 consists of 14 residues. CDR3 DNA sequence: TGTGCCAGCAGCTTAATGCTACAGGGGTCGGAGCAGTACTTC. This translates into CASSLMLQGSEQYF. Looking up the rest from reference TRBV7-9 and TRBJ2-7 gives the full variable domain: DTGVSQNPRHKITKRGQNVTFRCDPISEHNRLYWYRQTLGQGPEFLTYFQNEAQLEKSRLLSDRFSAERPKGSFSTLEIQRTEQGDSAMYLCASSLMLQGSEQYFGPGTRLTVT.

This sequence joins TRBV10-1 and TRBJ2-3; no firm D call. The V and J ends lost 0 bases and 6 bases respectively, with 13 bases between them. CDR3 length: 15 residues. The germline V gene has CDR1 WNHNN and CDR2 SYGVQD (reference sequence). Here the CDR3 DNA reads TGCGCCAGCAGTGAGTCGCAGCGCCCAACGGATACGCAGTATTTT. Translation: CASSESQRPTDTQYF.

The CDR3 spells CASSRGAGGTEAFF. The CDR3 nucleotides read TGTGCCAGCAGCCGAGGAGCAGGGGGGACTGAAGCTTTCTTT. This chain links TRBV14 with TRBJ1-1; 7 bases are shared with TRBD1. CDR3 length: 14 residues. The trim removed 4 bases at V and 5 bases at J, leaving 7 bases unmatched. Germline values: CDR1 SGHDN, CDR2 FVKESK. The variable domain in full, completed from reference TRBV14 and TRBJ1-1, reads EAGVTQFPSHSVIEKGQTVTLRCDPISGHDNLYWYRRVMGKEIKFLLHFVKESKQDESGMPNNRFLAERTGGTYSTLKVQPAELEDSGVYFCASSRGAGGTEAFFGQGTRLTVV.

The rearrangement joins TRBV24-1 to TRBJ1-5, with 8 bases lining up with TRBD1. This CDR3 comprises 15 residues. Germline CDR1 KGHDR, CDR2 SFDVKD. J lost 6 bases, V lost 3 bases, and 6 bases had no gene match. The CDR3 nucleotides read TGTGCCACCAGTGATATACAGGGGGTTGGTCAGCCCCAGCATTTT. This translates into CATSDIQGVGQPQHF.

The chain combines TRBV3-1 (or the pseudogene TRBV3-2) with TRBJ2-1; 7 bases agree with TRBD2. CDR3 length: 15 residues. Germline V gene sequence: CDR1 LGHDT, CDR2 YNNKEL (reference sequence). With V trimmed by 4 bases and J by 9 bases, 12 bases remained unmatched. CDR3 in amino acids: CASSLSGLVGGEQFF. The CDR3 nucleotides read TGTGCCAGCAGCCTTTCCGGACTAGTCGGGGGTGAGCAGTTCTTC.

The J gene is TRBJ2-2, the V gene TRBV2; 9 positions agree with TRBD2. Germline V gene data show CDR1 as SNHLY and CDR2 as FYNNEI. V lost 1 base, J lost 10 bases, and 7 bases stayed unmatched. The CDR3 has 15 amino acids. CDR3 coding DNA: TGTGCCAGCAGTGAAGAGGGGATAGCGGGAGTGGAGCTGTTTTTT. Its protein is CASSEEGIAGVELFF.

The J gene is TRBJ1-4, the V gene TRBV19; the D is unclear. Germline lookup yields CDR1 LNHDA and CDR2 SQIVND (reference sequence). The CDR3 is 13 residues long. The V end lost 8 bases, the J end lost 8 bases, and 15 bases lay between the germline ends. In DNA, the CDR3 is TGTGCCAGTGCGGGGTCCCTTGGGGAAAAACTGTTTTTT. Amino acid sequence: CASAGSLGEKLFF.

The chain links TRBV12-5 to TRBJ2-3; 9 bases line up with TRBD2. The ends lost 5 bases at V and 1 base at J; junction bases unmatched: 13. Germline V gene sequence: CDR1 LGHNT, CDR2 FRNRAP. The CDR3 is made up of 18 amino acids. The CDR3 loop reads CASGPPGLGGRGTDTQYF. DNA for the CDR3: TGTGCTAGTGGTCCCCCCGGACTAGGCGGGAGGGGCACAGATACGCAGTATTTT.

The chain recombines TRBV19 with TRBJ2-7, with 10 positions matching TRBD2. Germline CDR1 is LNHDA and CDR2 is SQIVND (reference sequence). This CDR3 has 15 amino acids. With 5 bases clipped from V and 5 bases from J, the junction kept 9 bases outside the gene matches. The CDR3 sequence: CASSASSGRVHEQYF. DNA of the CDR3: TGTGCCAGTAGTGCGTCTAGCGGGAGAGTACACGAGCAGTACTTC.

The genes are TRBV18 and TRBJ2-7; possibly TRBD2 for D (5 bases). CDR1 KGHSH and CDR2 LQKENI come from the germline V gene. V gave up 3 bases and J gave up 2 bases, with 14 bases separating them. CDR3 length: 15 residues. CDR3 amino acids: CASSPLASQPYEQYF. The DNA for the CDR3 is TGTGCCAGCTCACCCCTAGCTTCCCAACCCTACGAGCAGTACTTC.

CDR3 sequence (DNA): TGCGCCAGCAGCCGACGGCCTAGCGGGAGTATTATGTTTGGGCATGAGCAGTTCTTC. The encoded protein is CASSRRPSGSIMFGHEQFF. The chain combines TRBV5-1 with TRBJ2-1, with 10 bases matching TRBD2. The CDR3 spans 19 residues. The V gene's germline CDR1 is SGHRS and CDR2 YFSETQ. Trimming cost V 4 bases and J 8 bases; bases outside gene matches: 21.

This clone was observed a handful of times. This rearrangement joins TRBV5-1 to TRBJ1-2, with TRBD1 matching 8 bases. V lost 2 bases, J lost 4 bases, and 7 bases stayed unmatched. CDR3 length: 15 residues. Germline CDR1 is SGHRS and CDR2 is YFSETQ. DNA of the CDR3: TGCGCCAGCAGCTTACTGGGACAGGCAGGCTATGGCTACACCTTC. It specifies CASSLLGQAGYGYTF.

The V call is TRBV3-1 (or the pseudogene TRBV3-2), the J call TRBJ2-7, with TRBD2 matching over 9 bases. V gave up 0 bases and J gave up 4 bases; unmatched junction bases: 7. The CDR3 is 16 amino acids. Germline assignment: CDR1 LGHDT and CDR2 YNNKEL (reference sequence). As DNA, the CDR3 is TGTGCCAGCAGCCAAGAGGGCGGGAGGGCCGGATACGAGCAGTACTTC. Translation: CASSQEGGRAGYEQYF.

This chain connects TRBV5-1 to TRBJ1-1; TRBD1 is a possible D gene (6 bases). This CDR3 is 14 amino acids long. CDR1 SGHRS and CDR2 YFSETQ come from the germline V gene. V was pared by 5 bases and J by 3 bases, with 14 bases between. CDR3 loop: CASSGRAGDTEAFF. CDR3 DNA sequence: TGCGCCAGCAGTGGACGTGCAGGGGACACTGAAGCTTTCTTT.

CDR3 coding DNA: TGTGCCAGCAGCGCGGGGACAGCAAATAGCAATCAGCCCCAGCATTTT. This encodes CASSAGTANSNQPQHF. This sequence joins TRBV5-8 and TRBJ1-5; 7 bases align to TRBD1. Germline values: CDR1 SGHTS, CDR2 YDEGEE. There are 16 residues in the CDR3. Germline trimming cut 4 bases from V and 0 bases from J; bases unmatched to any gene: 7.

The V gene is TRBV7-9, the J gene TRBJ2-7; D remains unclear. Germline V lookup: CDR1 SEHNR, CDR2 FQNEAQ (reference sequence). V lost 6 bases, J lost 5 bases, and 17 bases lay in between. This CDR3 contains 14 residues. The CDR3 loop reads CASRPWQVDNEQYF. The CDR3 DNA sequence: TGTGCCAGCAGGCCTTGGCAGGTCGACAACGAGCAGTACTTC.

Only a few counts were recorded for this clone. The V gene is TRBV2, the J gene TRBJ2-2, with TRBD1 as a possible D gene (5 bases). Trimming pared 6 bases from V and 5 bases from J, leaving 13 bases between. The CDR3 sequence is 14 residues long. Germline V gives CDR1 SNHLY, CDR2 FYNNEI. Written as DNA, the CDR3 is TGTGCCAGCAGGATTATACAGGTTACCGGGGAGCTGTTTTTT. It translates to CASRIIQVTGELFF.

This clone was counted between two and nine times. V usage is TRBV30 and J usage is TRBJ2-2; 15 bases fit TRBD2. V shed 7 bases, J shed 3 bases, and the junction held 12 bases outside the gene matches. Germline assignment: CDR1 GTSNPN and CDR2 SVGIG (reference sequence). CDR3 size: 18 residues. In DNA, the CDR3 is TGTGCCTACCCGAGGACTAGCGGGAGGGCCAGGGACACCGGGGAGCTGTTTTTT. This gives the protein CAYPRTSGRARDTGELFF.

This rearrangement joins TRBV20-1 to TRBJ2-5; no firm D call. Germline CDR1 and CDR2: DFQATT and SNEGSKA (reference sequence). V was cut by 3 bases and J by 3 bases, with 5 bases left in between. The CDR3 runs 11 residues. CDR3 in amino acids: CSASSEETQYF. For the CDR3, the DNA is TGCAGTGCTAGCTCTGAAGAGACCCAGTACTTC.

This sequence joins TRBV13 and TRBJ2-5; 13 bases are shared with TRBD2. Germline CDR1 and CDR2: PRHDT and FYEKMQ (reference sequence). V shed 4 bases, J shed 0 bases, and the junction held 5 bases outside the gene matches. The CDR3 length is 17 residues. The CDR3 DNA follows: TGTGCCAGCAGCTCCGGACTAGCGGGAGTACACCAAGAGACCCAGTACTTC. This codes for CASSSGLAGVHQETQYF. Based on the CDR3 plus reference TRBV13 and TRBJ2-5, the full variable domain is AAGVIQSPRHLIKEKRETATLKCYPIPRHDTVYWYQQGPGQDPQFLISFYEKMQSDKGSIPDRFSAQQFSDYHSELNMSSLELGDSALYFCASSSGLAGVHQETQYFGPGTRLLVL.